The sequence of this TCR beta chain was determined in a study of control samples from healthy donors and cancer patients. In germline, CDR1 is SGHRS, CDR2 YFSETQ. J was trimmed by 2 bases and V by 5 bases; bases with no gene match: 8. The CDR3 covers 15 residues. Measured with immunoSEQ multiplex PCR; TCRdb has only the in-frame clones, and not every one. The sample has 150,000 to 200,000 clones; roughly 92% are singletons. The sequence came from a woman aged 18-30 years in good health. The specimen sequenced was blood. The chain uses TRBV5-1 and TRBJ2-3, with 7 bases aligning to TRBD2. The CDR3 spells CASRRAGEYTDTQYF. CDR3 DNA: TGCGCCAGCAGAAGGGCGGGGGAGTACACAGATACGCAGTATTTT.